This T cell receptor (beta chain) was documented in a study of OX40 agonist ivuxolimab in advanced cancers. The table came from immunoSEQ multiplex PCR; TCRdb's copy has only in-frame clones and leaves some out. The sample has 50,000 to 65,000 clones; about 85% are singletons. V was pared by 3 bases and J by 6 bases, with 11 bases of the junction left unmatched. Germline lookup yields CDR1 LNHDA and CDR2 SQIVND (reference sequence). The CDR3 extends over 17 amino acids. The gene calls are TRBV19 and TRBJ2-2; 9 nucleotides align to TRBD2. This clonotype originated in an adult with an advanced solid tumor such as melanoma, head and neck, liver or kidney cancer. The sequencing here drew on CD4+ or CD8+ T cells sorted from blood, taken in a trial of the OX40 agonist ivuxolimab. The CDR3 sequence: CASSIRSLAGSAGELFF. CDR3 sequence (DNA): TGTGCCAGTAGTATCAGGTCCCTAGCGGGATCAGCCGGGGAGCTGTTTTTT. The full variable domain, its missing parts supplied by reference TRBV19 and TRBJ2-2, is DGGITQSPKYLFRKEGQNVTLSCEQNLNHDAMYWYRQDPGQGLRLIYYSQIVNDFQKGDIAEGYSVSREKKESFPLTVTSAQKNPTAFYLCASSIRSLAGSAGELFFGEGSRLTVL.